Below, 27 T cell receptor beta chains from the same sample are listed, as sequenced in a study of early T cells in non-severe SARS-CoV-2 infection. Each CDR3 protein gets one entry after TCRdb re-called the 5' RACE reads with MiXCR. The sample holds under 95,000 distinct CDR3 sequences, roughly an eighth seen once. The specimen was whole blood. The receptors shown here come from an adult who was a healthcare worker with PCR-confirmed SARS-CoV-2 infection or an uninfected control (not recorded which).

There are many counts of this clonotype. The chain couples TRBV10-2 to TRBJ1-5, with D possibly being TRBD1 (5 bases). Trimming removed 8 bases from V and 6 bases from J, with 17 bases in between. Germline V gene data show CDR1 as WSHSY and CDR2 as SAAADI. The CDR3 contains 14 residues. The CDR3 is CASGGSAEGQPQHF. The CDR3 DNA follows: TGCGCCAGCGGGGGTTCCGCGGAGGGTCAGCCCCAGCATTTT.

The chain recombines TRBV6-6 with TRBJ1-2, with D unclear. The CDR3 covers 13 residues. V was cut by 7 bases and J by 7 bases, with 16 bases left in between. Germline-derived CDR1 and CDR2 are MNHNY and SVGAGI (reference sequence). CDR3 bases: TGTGCCAGCACCCTACTGGGTTTTGTTGGCTACACCTTC. This codes for CASTLLGFVGYTF.

The chain is built from TRBV29-1 and TRBJ2-2; D is unresolved. V was clipped by 3 bases and J by 6 bases, with 8 bases between them. The CDR3 is 12 residues long. Germline CDR1 is SQVTM and CDR2 is ANQGSEA. CDR3 residues: CSVEAWAGELFF. The CDR3 coding sequence is TGCAGCGTTGAGGCTTGGGCCGGGGAGCTGTTTTTT.

At least ten counts were recorded for this clonotype. This chain links TRBV6-5 with TRBJ1-4, with 11 positions matching TRBD1. The CDR3 runs to 16 residues. Trimming took 2 bases from V and 6 from J; bases not matched to a gene: 5. Germline lookup yields CDR1 MNHEY and CDR2 SVGAGI. CDR3 sequence: CASSYGDRGEDEKLFF. In DNA form, the CDR3 reads TGTGCCAGCAGTTACGGGGACAGGGGGGAGGATGAAAAACTGTTTTTT.

The sample holds many counts of this clonotype. The rearrangement uses TRBV7-8 and TRBJ2-1, with TRBD2 identical over 10 bases. Germline CDR1 reads SGHVS; CDR2 reads FQNEAQ. V shed 4 bases and J 7 bases; nucleotides not matched to a gene: 1. The CDR3 spans 13 residues. As DNA, the CDR3 is TGTGCCAGCAGCTCAGCGGGAGGGAATGAGCAGTTCTTC. Translating gives CASSSAGGNEQFF. Based on the CDR3 plus reference TRBV7-8 and TRBJ2-1, the full variable domain is GAGVSQSPRYKVAKRGQDVALRCDPISGHVSLFWYQQALGQGPEFLTYFQNEAQLDKSGLPSDRFFAERPEGSVSTLKIQRTQQEDSAVYLCASSSAGGNEQFFGPGTRLTVL.

This chain joins TRBV6-6 and TRBJ2-2, with 11 bases matching TRBD2. Germline CDR1 is MNHNY and CDR2 is SVGAGI (reference sequence). This CDR3 contains 15 residues. With V trimmed by 10 bases and J by 4 bases, 8 bases remained unmatched. CDR3 sequence reads: CATSGTSGFTGELFF. CDR3 in DNA: TGTGCCACATCCGGGACTAGCGGATTCACCGGGGAGCTGTTTTTT.

This clonotype appeared many times. The chain employs TRBV18 and TRBJ2-4; D ambiguous. Germline V gene data show CDR1 as KGHSH and CDR2 as LQKENI. V lost 2 bases, J lost 6 bases, and 26 bases lay in between. The CDR3 has 19 residues. The CDR3 nucleotides are TGTGCCAGCTCACCAAAGGTCGTGGACGGCCTGAGCTACGGAAACATTCAGTACTTC. Protein: CASSPKVVDGLSYGNIQYF.

This clonotype has a count of ten or more. The chain combines TRBV19 with TRBJ2-2; D is possibly TRBD2 (6 bases). The V and J ends lost 5 bases and 4 bases respectively, with 14 bases between them. CDR3 length: 15 residues. CDR1 and CDR2 from the germline V gene are LNHDA and SQIVND (reference sequence). The CDR3 DNA sequence: TGTGCCAGTAGTGCCACTAGCTTGGCCACCGGGGAGCTGTTTTTT. Translated: CASSATSLATGELFF.

This clonotype was recorded a few times. The chain combines TRBV2 with TRBJ2-1; the D is unclear. The V gene's germline CDR1 is SNHLY and CDR2 FYNNEI. This CDR3 spans 13 amino acids. The V and J ends lost 5 bases and 3 bases respectively, with 8 bases between them. This CDR3 is CASSSLVYNEQFF. In nucleotides, the CDR3 is TGTGCCAGCAGTTCCTTAGTCTACAATGAGCAGTTCTTC.

This clonotype was seen a handful of times. The rearrangement links TRBV6-1 to TRBJ1-5; possible D gene TRBD1, 5 bases. Germline loops: CDR1 MNHNS, CDR2 SASEGT. The CDR3 covers 15 residues. The ends were cut back, 2 bases at V and 1 base at J, with 9 bases in the middle. In nucleotides, the CDR3 is TGTGCCAGCAGTGAAATCAGGGAAAGCAATCAGCCCCAGCATTTT. As protein: CASSEIRESNQPQHF.

At least ten counts were recorded for this clonotype. V is TRBV12-3 or TRBV12-4 and J is TRBJ2-7, with D perhaps matching TRBD1 (6 bases). V was cut by 8 bases and J by 2 bases, with 13 bases left in between. This CDR3 has 13 residues. CDR3 bases: TGTGCCAGCGCTAGGGACACCGCCTACGAGCAGTACTTC. This translates into CASARDTAYEQYF.

This clonotype was found a few times. The rearrangement links TRBV19 to TRBJ2-3; D possibly corresponds to TRBD1 (5 bases). V dropped 2 bases and J dropped 9 bases, with 12 bases sitting between them. This CDR3 has 13 residues. In germline, CDR1 is LNHDA, CDR2 SQIVND (reference sequence). DNA for the CDR3: TGTGCCAGTAGTATACAACAGGTTCAAACGCAGTATTTT. Translated, it gives CASSIQQVQTQYF.

This clonotype has at least ten counts. The chain carries TRBV6-2 or TRBV6-3 and TRBJ1-5; D is perhaps TRBD1 (6 bases). Germline V gene data show CDR1 as MNHEY and CDR2 as SVGEGT. The CDR3 is 14 amino acids. V lost 6 bases, J lost 2 bases, and 11 bases lay in between. DNA for the CDR3: TGTGCCAGCAGAGGAAACAGGGGCAATCAGCCCCAGCATTTT. Residues: CASRGNRGNQPQHF.

This clonotype was observed a handful of times. The rearrangement joins TRBV3-1 to TRBJ1-6, with 8 positions matching TRBD1. The ends lost 4 bases at V and 5 bases at J; junction bases unmatched: 4. The germline gives CDR1 LGHDT, CDR2 YNNKEL (reference sequence). This CDR3 has 15 residues. CDR3 sequence reads: CASSREDRDNSPLHF. In DNA form, the CDR3 reads TGTGCCAGCAGCCGGGAGGACAGGGATAATTCACCCCTCCACTTT.

This clonotype was recorded a few times. This chain connects TRBV2 to TRBJ2-1, with TRBD1 matching over 7 bases. Germline lookup yields CDR1 SNHLY and CDR2 FYNNEI. This CDR3 has 14 amino acids. V lost 7 bases, J lost 2 bases, and 5 bases stayed unmatched. The CDR3 spells CASKTGTAYNEQFF. DNA for the CDR3: TGTGCCAGCAAGACCGGGACAGCCTACAATGAGCAGTTCTTC. The variable domain in full, completed from reference TRBV2 and TRBJ2-1, reads EPEVTQTPSHQVTQMGQEVILRCVPISNHLYFYWYRQILGQKVEFLVSFYNNEISEKSEIFDDQFSVERPDGSNFTLKIRSTKLEDSAMYFCASKTGTAYNEQFFGPGTRLTVL.

This clonotype was seen a few times. The V call is TRBV7-9, the J call TRBJ1-6; D gene unclear. Germline V lookup: CDR1 SEHNR, CDR2 FQNEAQ (reference sequence). The V end lost 11 bases, the J end lost 6 bases, and 17 bases lay between the germline ends. The CDR3 length is 14 residues. CDR3 loop: CACGEGRSNSPLHF. The CDR3 nucleotides are TGTGCCTGCGGCGAAGGACGGTCTAATTCACCCCTCCACTTT.

The sample holds a few counts of this clonotype. The chain combines TRBV6-7 with TRBJ2-3; D is ambiguous. TRBV6-7 is an ORF; its function is uncertain. Trimming took 0 bases from V and 0 from J, leaving 19 bases between them. The CDR3 is made up of 19 amino acids. The CDR3 reads CASSYSPNVGTPSTDTQYF. DNA of the CDR3: TGTGCCAGCAGTTACTCTCCGAATGTCGGCACGCCTAGCACAGATACGCAGTATTTT.

The J gene is TRBJ2-1, the V gene TRBV6-5; 7 bases match TRBD1. The CDR3 runs to 14 residues. The J segment lost 8 bases and the V segment lost 0 bases, leaving 4 bases of the junction unmatched. Germline V gives CDR1 MNHEY, CDR2 SVGAGI. CDR3 coding DNA: TGTGCCAGCAGTTACTCCCCAGGGGGACATGAGCAGTTCTTC. Amino acids: CASSYSPGGHEQFF.

This rearrangement joins TRBV20-1 to TRBJ2-5, with 11 bases fitting TRBD2. The CDR3 spans 14 residues. Germline loops: CDR1 DFQATT, CDR2 SNEGSKA (reference sequence). Unmatched junction bases numbered 7, after V lost 6 bases and J lost 4 bases. The CDR3 spells CSATVTSGRETQYF. CDR3 in DNA: TGCAGTGCAACCGTTACTAGCGGGAGAGAGACCCAGTACTTC.

This clonotype has more than one count but fewer than ten. The rearrangement joins TRBV4-1 to TRBJ2-3; tentative D call: TRBD1 (5 bases). Between the trimmed V and J ends, which lost 0 bases and 0 bases, there was a span of 16 bases. The CDR3 is 18 amino acids. Germline V gene data show CDR1 as MGHRA and CDR2 as YSYEKL. The CDR3 DNA reads as TGCGCCAGCAGCCAAGAAGGAGCCTCCCAGGGTAGCACAGATACGCAGTATTTT. This codes for CASSQEGASQGSTDTQYF.

The chain is built from TRBV10-3 and TRBJ1-3, with 9 bases aligning to TRBD1. V shed 6 bases, J shed 2 bases, and the junction held 5 bases outside the gene matches. The CDR3 consists of 15 residues. Germline CDR1 reads ENHRY; CDR2 reads SYGVKD. CDR3 sequence: CAISTGTGPGNTIYF. The CDR3 nucleotides are TGTGCCATCAGCACCGGGACAGGGCCTGGAAACACCATATATTTT.

At least ten counts were recorded for this clonotype. This rearrangement joins TRBV6-2 or TRBV6-3 to TRBJ2-3; the D is unclear. Trimming took 4 bases from V and 2 from J, leaving 19 bases between them. The CDR3 is 17 amino acids. CDR1 is MNHEY, CDR2 SVGEGT, per germline. This chain's CDR3 is CASSSPRPWDYTDTQYF. CDR3 DNA sequence: TGTGCCAGCAGTTCACCCCGTCCTTGGGATTACACAGATACGCAGTATTTT.

This clonotype was counted many times. V and J are TRBV7-9 and TRBJ1-4, with D unclear. V gave up 8 bases and J gave up 5 bases, with 21 bases separating them. Germline CDR1 reads SEHNR; CDR2 reads FQNEAQ (reference sequence). CDR3 length: 16 amino acids. The DNA for the CDR3 is TGTGCCAGCCAGGTGTTCGGGTGGGCGTCGAATGAAAAACTGTTTTTT. Its protein product is CASQVFGWASNEKLFF.

This chain uses TRBV11-2 with TRBJ2-7, with 8 bases aligning to TRBD2. V trimming: 4 bases; J trimming: 4 bases; junction bases outside the gene matches: 6. This CDR3 comprises 14 residues. CDR1 is SGHAT and CDR2 is FQNNGV in the germline V gene. CDR3 sequence reads: CASSSGLADYEQYF. The CDR3 bases are TGTGCCAGCAGCTCTGGACTAGCAGATTACGAGCAGTACTTC. The full variable domain, rest sourced from reference TRBV11-2 and TRBJ2-7, is EAGVAQSPRYKIIEKRQSVAFWCNPISGHATLYWYQQILGQGPKLLIQFQNNGVVDDSQLPKDRFSAERLKGVDSTLKIQPAKLEDSAVYLCASSSGLADYEQYFGPGTRLTVT.

This clonotype was detected many times. For the CDR3, the DNA is TGTGCCAGCAGCTTAGTTGCGGGATCGCCCGGTACGCAGTATTTT. As protein: CASSLVAGSPGTQYF. The chain recombines TRBV7-9 with TRBJ2-3; weak D call: TRBD2 (6 bases). The CDR3 totals 15 residues. The V gene's germline CDR1 is SEHNR and CDR2 FQNEAQ (reference sequence). V shed 1 base and J shed 8 bases, with 16 bases lying between them.

J is TRBJ1-1 and V is TRBV9; no clear D gene. V was pared by 1 base and J by 1 base, with 5 bases between. The germline V gene has CDR1 SGDLS and CDR2 YYNGEE. CDR3 length: 13 amino acids. CDR3 protein: CASSVWGNTEAFF. The CDR3 DNA reads as TGTGCCAGCAGCGTATGGGGGAACACTGAAGCTTTCTTT.

This clonotype was detected many times. The gene calls are TRBV12-3 or TRBV12-4 and TRBJ1-1, with TRBD1 as a possible D gene (6 bases). V lost 6 bases and J lost 5, with 13 bases in between. This CDR3 region has 13 residues. CDR3 in DNA: TGTGCCAGCAGCCTAGGGGGGGGGACTGAAGCTTTCTTT. Protein sequence: CASSLGGGTEAFF.